The 9 T cell receptor beta chains below come from one sample, sequenced in a study of blood T cell repertoires in COVID-19. Here immunoSEQ multiplex PCR was the method, and the copy in TCRdb shows in-frame clones only, minus some. The repertoire consists of over 100,000 clones, with around three quarters occurring once and the leading ten covering around 3.9%. The material sequenced was peripheral blood. The origin of the receptors is a woman of 80 years or more with acute or convalescent COVID-19.

This clone has more than one count but fewer than ten. This chain connects TRBV24-1 to TRBJ2-7, with D perhaps TRBD2 (6 bases). The germline V gene encodes CDR1 KGHDR and CDR2 SFDVKD. Trimming cost V 2 bases and J 4 bases, with 8 bases left between them. The CDR3 is 13 amino acids. Written as DNA, the CDR3 is TGTGCCACCAGTGATTCGGGGGTGTACGAGCAGTACTTC. It yields the protein CATSDSGVYEQYF.

The chain couples TRBV6-2 or TRBV6-3 to TRBJ2-5; 10 bases are a match to TRBD1. Germline V gene lookup returns CDR1 MNHEY and CDR2 SVGEGT. The trim removed 5 bases at V and 5 bases at J, leaving 5 bases unmatched. CDR3 length equals 14 residues. The CDR3 bases are TGTGCCAGCAGTCCGGGACAGGGGATTGAGACCCAGTACTTC. Translating gives CASSPGQGIETQYF.

CDR3 sequence: CARSSDRVGAQHF. The CDR3 nucleotides read TGTGCCAGAAGCTCGGACAGGGTCGGGGCCCAGCATTTT. The chain uses TRBV5-3 and TRBJ1-5, with 8 positions matching TRBD1. TRBV5-3 is labeled an ORF, and its function is uncertain. The CDR3 loop spans 13 amino acids. J lost 11 bases, V lost 3 bases, and 7 bases had no gene match.

The chain uses TRBV10-3 and TRBJ2-5, with 8 bases that match TRBD1. Germline V gene lookup returns CDR1 ENHRY and CDR2 SYGVKD. This CDR3 contains 14 residues. With V trimmed by 7 bases and J by 5 bases, 9 bases remained unmatched. The chain's CDR3 is CAIKGGRGQETQYF. In nucleotides, the CDR3 is TGTGCCATCAAGGGCGGCAGGGGGCAGGAGACCCAGTACTTC.

The chain joins TRBV13 to TRBJ2-7; a possible D gene is TRBD2 (5 bases). This CDR3 region has 13 residues. Germline values: CDR1 PRHDT, CDR2 FYEKMQ (reference sequence). The germline V and J ends were trimmed by 5 bases and 0 bases, with 8 bases remaining between them. CDR3 sequence: CASSPRDSYEQYF. CDR3 in DNA: TGTGCCAGCAGCCCCCGGGACTCCTACGAGCAGTACTTC.

V is TRBV15 and J is TRBJ2-3; D perhaps matches TRBD1 (6 bases). Germline CDR1 is LNHNV and CDR2 is YYDKDF (reference sequence). This CDR3 has 16 amino acids. V lost 3 bases to trimming and J lost 3 bases, with 16 bases between them. Written as DNA, the CDR3 is TGTGCCACCAGCAGTGGTCTACAGGGATTGACAGATACGCAGTATTTT. Translation gives CATSSGLQGLTDTQYF.

CDR3 sequence (DNA): TGTGCCAGCAGCTTTCCAAGTGACAGGGGATCTGTGTTTTTT. It codes for CASSFPSDRGSVFF. The chain recombines TRBV5-4 with TRBJ2-2; 8 bases line up with TRBD1. The CDR3 is 14 residues long. From germline, CDR1 is SGHNT and CDR2 YYREEE (reference sequence). V shed 2 bases and J 15 bases; nucleotides not matched to a gene: 12.

This clone turned up a few times. Other DNA variants within this sample encode the same CDR3. This chain links TRBV6-5 with TRBJ1-1; TRBD1 might be the D (6 bases). The CDR3 has 13 residues. Trimming removed 5 bases at V and 1 base at J, with 8 bases between. Germline CDR1 is MNHEY and CDR2 is SVGAGI. CDR3 residues: CASSLQGNTEAFF. The CDR3 DNA reads as TGTGCCAGCAGTCTACAGGGGAACACTGAAGCTTTCTTT.

The chain carries TRBV7-9 and TRBJ1-6; no clear D. In germline, CDR1 is SEHNR, CDR2 FQNEAQ (reference sequence). The ends were cut back, 1 base at V and 14 bases at J, with 9 bases in the middle. The CDR3 loop spans 12 amino acids. The chain's CDR3 is CASSLEAGALHF. CDR3 DNA: TGTGCCAGCAGCTTAGAAGCGGGAGCCCTCCACTTT.